The 9 T cell receptor beta chains below were found in one sample sequenced in a study of early T cells in non-severe SARS-CoV-2 infection. Each CDR3 protein gets one entry after TCRdb re-called the 5' RACE reads with MiXCR. The sample consists of tens of thousands of distinct CDR3 sequences, 5.4% of them appearing once. The source was whole blood, collected at baseline. All receptors come from an adult who was a healthcare worker with PCR-confirmed SARS-CoV-2 infection or an uninfected control (not recorded which).

This clonotype appeared a few times. The chain uses TRBV7-9 and TRBJ2-7; D is perhaps TRBD1 (7 bases). The V end was cut by 1 base, the J end by 5 bases, with 15 bases between. Germline-derived CDR1 and CDR2 are SEHNR and FQNEAQ (reference sequence). This CDR3 has 15 amino acids. CDR3 nucleotides: TGTGCCAGCAGCTTAGGCGGGACAGTAGACCACGAGCAGTACTTC. Protein product: CASSLGGTVDHEQYF. The whole variable domain, filled in from reference TRBV7-9 and TRBJ2-7, reads DTGVSQNPRHKITKRGQNVTFRCDPISEHNRLYWYRQTLGQGPEFLTYFQNEAQLEKSRLLSDRFSAERPKGSFSTLEIQRTEQGDSAMYLCASSLGGTVDHEQYFGPGTRLTVT.

This clonotype was observed at least ten times. The V gene is TRBV3-1, the J gene TRBJ2-3; D not resolved. There are 14 residues in the CDR3. Germline values: CDR1 LGHDT, CDR2 YNNKEL (reference sequence). The V end lost 8 bases, the J end lost 4 bases, and 16 bases lay between the germline ends. CDR3 in DNA: TGTGCCAGCGGGCACCCGCGTGGGTCAGATACGCAGTATTTT. Translated, it gives CASGHPRGSDTQYF.

Many counts were recorded for this clonotype. The chain carries TRBV20-1 and TRBJ2-7; perhaps TRBD2 as D (5 bases). Germline V gene lookup returns CDR1 DFQATT and CDR2 SNEGSKA (reference sequence). The CDR3 has 13 amino acids. V was pared by 0 bases and J by 4 bases, with 10 bases between. CDR3 bases: TGCAGTGCTAGAGATCTGAGCGGTTACGAGCAGTACTTC. Amino acids: CSARDLSGYEQYF.

The chain uses TRBV19 and TRBJ1-5; D gene unclear. V was trimmed by 0 bases and J by 2 bases, leaving 2 bases between them. CDR3 length: 13 amino acids. CDR1 is LNHDA, CDR2 SQIVND, per germline (reference sequence). The CDR3 reads CASSIEGNQPQHF. In DNA form, the CDR3 reads TGTGCCAGTAGTATAGAAGGCAATCAGCCCCAGCATTTT.

This clonotype appeared a few times. This rearrangement joins TRBV3-1 to TRBJ2-5, with D uncertain. Germline loops: CDR1 LGHDT, CDR2 YNNKEL (reference sequence). CDR3 length: 15 amino acids. The V and J ends lost 1 base and 5 bases respectively, with 14 bases between them. CDR3 DNA: TGTGCCAGCAGCCAAGTTATTGGGGAATTGGAGACCCAGTACTTC. Encoded protein: CASSQVIGELETQYF.

On this clonotype itself: This may arise from a read error, as a much more abundant clone is one base away. The rearrangement uses TRBV20-1 and TRBJ2-3; D is perhaps TRBD1 (6 bases). The CDR3 totals 15 residues. Germline V gene lookup returns CDR1 DFQATT and CDR2 SNEGSKA (reference sequence). CDR3 nucleotides: TGCTGCGCGCCCGGGTGGCAGGGGCGTACAGATACGCAGTATTTT. Its protein product is CCAPGWQGRTDTQYF.

This clonotype has at least ten counts. The chain couples TRBV28 to TRBJ2-6, with TRBD2 matching over 7 bases. The CDR3 is 13 amino acids. Trimming cost V 10 bases and J 4 bases; bases outside gene matches: 4. CDR1 and CDR2 from the germline V gene are MDHEN and SYDVKM. CDR3 loop: CATGGSGANVLTF. DNA for the CDR3: TGTGCCACCGGGGGGAGCGGGGCCAACGTCCTGACTTTC.

This clonotype was found many times. V is TRBV19 and J is TRBJ2-1; D ambiguous. Trimming took off 4 bases at V and 5 bases at J, with 15 bases between the two ends. CDR1 and CDR2 (germline): LNHDA, SQIVND (reference sequence). The CDR3 is 15 residues long. Written as DNA, the CDR3 is TGTGCCAGTAGTACCTACCAGACCCCAAACAATGAGCAGTTCTTC. Protein: CASSTYQTPNNEQFF.

The sample holds many counts of this clonotype. J is TRBJ1-5 and V is TRBV28; D possibly corresponds to TRBD1 (5 bases). The V gene's germline CDR1 is MDHEN and CDR2 SYDVKM. Trimming removed 7 bases from V and 4 bases from J, with 17 bases in between. The length of the CDR3 is 15 residues. The CDR3 loop reads CASNIGGSRNQPQHF. The CDR3 region has the DNA TGTGCCAGCAACATCGGGGGGTCTCGTAATCAGCCCCAGCATTTT.